These 18 T cell receptor beta chains originate from one sample sequenced in a study of T cell responses to AZD1222 COVID-19 vaccine. Assay: immunoSEQ multiplex PCR; the TCRdb copy retains only in-frame clones and omits some. Of roughly 78,000 clones in the sample, 65% to 85% were seen once. The sample in question was peripheral blood, obtained on day 0 of AZD1222 vaccination. The receptors originated from an adult in good health.

This clone was detected only once. The gene calls are TRBV6-5 and TRBJ2-1; D ambiguous. CDR3 length: 13 amino acids. V was pared by 3 bases and J by 3 bases, with 6 bases between. Germline V gives CDR1 MNHEY, CDR2 SVGAGI. In nucleotides, the CDR3 is TGTGCCAGCAGTTATTCCCTCTACAATGAGCAGTTCTTC. Its protein is CASSYSLYNEQFF.

The rearrangement joins TRBV5-1 to TRBJ1-6, with 8 bases that match TRBD1. In germline, CDR1 is SGHRS, CDR2 YFSETQ. This CDR3 contains 16 residues. Trimming removed 4 bases from V and 7 bases from J; junction bases left unmatched: 10. DNA for the CDR3: TGCGCCAGCAGCCTGCCAGGGACAGGAGAAAATTCACCCCTCCACTTT. As protein: CASSLPGTGENSPLHF.

This chain links TRBV29-1 with TRBJ2-5; 7 bases match TRBD1. Germline CDR1 SQVTM, CDR2 ANQGSEA. V was clipped by 1 base and J by 0 bases; unmatched bases: 5. This CDR3 spans 15 amino acids. CDR3 coding DNA: TGCAGCGTTGAAGGAGGGGGCTGGTACCAAGAGACCCAGTACTTC. It translates to CSVEGGGWYQETQYF.

The V and J genes are TRBV29-1 and TRBJ1-1, with D maybe TRBD1 (6 bases). The CDR3 loop spans 13 amino acids. Germline CDR1 SQVTM, CDR2 ANQGSEA. Trimming removed 6 bases at V and 5 bases at J, with 16 bases between. CDR3 coding DNA: TGCAGCGTGAAAACAGGTCAGGGGACTGAAGCTTTCTTT. It specifies CSVKTGQGTEAFF. Together with reference TRBV29-1 and TRBJ1-1, the CDR3 gives the full variable domain: SAVISQKPSRDICQRGTSLTIQCQVDSQVTMMFWYRQQPGQSLTLIATANQGSEATYESGFVIDKFPISRPNLTFSTLTVSNMSPEDSSIYLCSVKTGQGTEAFFGQGTRLTVV.

This chain connects TRBV6-5 to TRBJ1-3; TRBD1 is a possible D gene (6 bases). The CDR3 is 15 amino acids. V was shortened by 6 bases and J by 2 bases, with 14 bases between the two germline ends. Germline values: CDR1 MNHEY, CDR2 SVGAGI. This CDR3 reads CASSRGREAGNTIYF. For the CDR3, the DNA is TGTGCCAGCAGCAGGGGCAGGGAGGCTGGAAACACCATATATTTT.

On this clone itself: Other DNA sequences in the same sample also yield this CDR3. The gene calls are TRBV6-2 or TRBV6-3 and TRBJ2-3; 10 bases align to TRBD2. Germline trimming cut 2 bases from V and 4 bases from J; bases unmatched to any gene: 6. The CDR3 spans 16 residues. Per the germline V gene, CDR1 is MNHEY and CDR2 is SVGEGT. The CDR3 spells CASSYGASGSPDTQYF. In DNA, the CDR3 is TGTGCCAGCAGTTACGGGGCTAGCGGGAGCCCAGATACGCAGTATTTT.

This clone was observed a few times. The chain combines TRBV4-3 with TRBJ1-1; no clear D gene. This CDR3 contains 16 residues. In germline, CDR1 is LGHNA, CDR2 YSLEER. V was trimmed by 0 bases and J by 0 bases, leaving 11 bases between them. CDR3 sequence (DNA): TGCGCCAGCAGCCAAGATGTATCGCGGCTGAACACTGAAGCTTTCTTT. Amino acid sequence: CASSQDVSRLNTEAFF.

The chain links TRBV4-1 to TRBJ1-1; D is uncertain. Germline V gives CDR1 MGHRA, CDR2 YSYEKL. V gave up 3 bases and J gave up 5 bases, with 19 bases separating them. This CDR3 has 16 residues. This chain's CDR3 is CASSHVYGVEKTEAFF. The CDR3 bases are TGCGCCAGCAGCCACGTTTACGGGGTTGAGAAAACTGAAGCTTTCTTT.

This rearrangement joins TRBV14 to TRBJ2-4, with a possible D match to TRBD2 (5 bases). Trimming stripped 3 bases from V and 8 bases from J, with 11 bases between. Germline values: CDR1 SGHDN, CDR2 FVKESK. CDR3 length: 13 amino acids. This chain's CDR3 is CASSQAFGDIQYF. The CDR3, as DNA: TGTGCCAGCAGCCAGGCTTTCGGGGACATTCAGTACTTC.

This chain joins TRBV7-2 and TRBJ1-2, with a tentative D call TRBD1 (6 bases). The V gene's germline CDR1 is SGHTA and CDR2 FQGNSA. The CDR3 consists of 14 residues. Trimming left V 5 bases short and J 8 bases short, with 18 bases between. The DNA for the CDR3 is TGTGCCAGCAGCATTCGACAGGACGTGGGGGGCTACACCTTC. Translating it yields CASSIRQDVGGYTF.

The V call is TRBV25-1, the J call TRBJ1-1; D remains ambiguous. The CDR3 runs 15 residues. Germline V CDR1 and CDR2: MGHDK, SYGVNS. The germline V and J ends were trimmed by 6 bases and 1 base, with 15 bases remaining between them. DNA for the CDR3: TGTGCCAGCAGCGCCGGGTTAGCCAGGAACACTGAAGCTTTCTTT. Translation: CASSAGLARNTEAFF.

This clone is a singleton in its sample. The rearrangement links TRBV7-6 to TRBJ1-6; the match to TRBD1 covers 7 bases. With 1 base clipped from V and 8 bases from J, the junction kept 2 bases outside the gene matches. CDR1 SGHVS and CDR2 FNYEAQ come from the germline V gene. The length of the CDR3 is 14 residues. This CDR3 reads CASSLGQGHSPLHF. The CDR3 DNA sequence: TGTGCCAGCAGCTTAGGACAGGGACATTCACCCCTCCACTTT.

The CDR3 reads CASRPEAAYNEQFF. Here the CDR3 DNA reads TGCGCCAGTAGGCCGGAAGCGGCATACAATGAGCAGTTCTTC. The chain couples TRBV4-1 to TRBJ2-1; perhaps TRBD2 as D (5 bases). The CDR3 is 14 residues long. Germline V gives CDR1 MGHRA, CDR2 YSYEKL. V was trimmed by 9 bases and J by 4 bases, leaving 16 bases between them.

The chain combines TRBV4-1 with TRBJ1-5, with 8 nucleotides matching TRBD1. Trimming cost V 0 bases and J 4 bases; bases outside gene matches: 5. There are 16 residues in the CDR3. Germline CDR1 reads MGHRA; CDR2 reads YSYEKL. CDR3 sequence (DNA): TGCGCCAGCAGCCAAGAATACGGACAGGGTAATCAGCCCCAGCATTTT. Translation gives CASSQEYGQGNQPQHF.

This clone was observed a single time. This chain uses TRBV9 with TRBJ2-1; TRBD2 agrees at 12 bases. CDR3 size: 16 residues. V lost 4 bases, J lost 6 bases, and 8 bases stayed unmatched. The germline gives CDR1 SGDLS, CDR2 YYNGEE. The CDR3 here is CASSTPSGRAANEQFF. The CDR3 DNA sequence: TGTGCCAGCAGCACCCCTAGCGGGAGGGCCGCCAATGAGCAGTTCTTC.

This CDR3 is CASSLARSGSGETQYF. CDR3 sequence (DNA): TGTGCCAGCAGCTTAGCGCGGAGCGGGAGTGGGGAGACCCAGTACTTC. The chain employs TRBV7-2 and TRBJ2-5; 8 bases align to TRBD2. Germline V gives CDR1 SGHTA, CDR2 FQGNSA. This CDR3 spans 16 amino acids. Losses at the gene ends were 0 bases for V and 5 bases for J; bases not matched to a gene: 8.

In its sample, this clone ranks as medium-sized. The rearrangement links TRBV4-3 to TRBJ1-1, with 8 bases that match TRBD1. Germline-derived CDR1 and CDR2 are LGHNA and YSLEER. The trim removed 0 bases at V and 6 bases at J, leaving 6 bases unmatched. The CDR3 runs to 15 residues. CDR3 nucleotide sequence: TGCGCCAGCAGCCAAGACTACCAGGACAGGGCTGAAGCTTTCTTT. This codes for CASSQDYQDRAEAFF.

The chain combines TRBV7-2 with TRBJ2-3; 9 nucleotides align to TRBD2. The CDR3 extends over 15 amino acids. V dropped 3 bases and J dropped 2; count of bases not matched to a gene: 3. The germline CDR1 and CDR2 sequences are SGHTA and FQGNSA. DNA of the CDR3: TGTGCCAGCAGCTTGACTAGCGGAATCACAGATACGCAGTATTTT. Its translation is CASSLTSGITDTQYF.